The sequence of this T cell receptor (beta chain) was determined in a study of blood T cell repertoires in COVID-19. About the study: There were acute and convalescent COVID-19 samples, and they came from the United States, Italy and Spain. Sample material is recorded as cDNA or gDNA derived from T cells, B-cell-depleted T cells, or PBMCs.

Those who participated ranged in age from about 18 to 95 years and resided in about two dozen US areas. In the original processing: Reference gene primer amplification gave nucleated cell count estimates. Profiled with immunoSEQ multiplex PCR; TCRdb holds only in-frame clones, not every one. From that table come the V and J calls and clone size; the DNA was used to work out D and trimming. The sample has 490,000 or so clones, about nine tenths seen once; the top ten hold 6.5% to 8.5%. Sequenced sample: PBMCs or T cells enriched from blood (not recorded which). The origin of this receptor is a woman in her sixties who had recovered from COVID-19.

The CDR3 reads CSCSGSGGYTF. The CDR3, as DNA: TGCAGTTGCTCGGGATCCGGTGGCTACACCTTC. V gene TRBV20-1 combines with J gene TRBJ1-2; D remains unclear. V lost 8 bases to trimming and J lost 7 bases, with 14 bases between them. This CDR3 is built from 11 residues. Germline loops: CDR1 DFQATT, CDR2 SNEGSKA (reference sequence).